This TCR beta chain was captured by sequencing in a study of identifying expanded T cells in peripheral blood. Study findings and constraints: Variance in clone template counts between roughly two-week samples significantly increased with total template count across all healthy donors. About 1.2 clones differed between technical replicates, versus about 17 and 20 over time.

Collection occurred without any documented infections or immune events in donors. This CDR3 has 15 residues. J gave up 3 bases and V 5 bases, and 7 bases lay outside the gene matches. Germline loops: CDR1 SGHTA, CDR2 FQGTGA. A remark on this clone: Its specificity is not known.

Here immunoSEQ multiplex PCR was the method, and the copy in TCRdb shows in-frame clones only, minus some. The table includes 100,000 or so clones, approximately 89% detected once. This chain uses TRBV7-3 with TRBJ2-1; 7 nucleotides agree with TRBD2. The source is a person between 18 and 75 years old in good health. Sequencing used blood. The CDR3 protein is CASSRERGLYNEQFF. In DNA form, the CDR3 reads TGTGCCAGCAGCCGAGAGCGGGGCCTCTACAATGAGCAGTTCTTC. The whole variable domain, filled in from reference TRBV7-3 and TRBJ2-1, reads GAGVSQTPSNKVTEKGKYVELRCDPISGHTALYWYRQSLGQGPEFLIYFQGTGAADDSGLPNDRFFAVRPEGSVSTLKIQRTERGDSAVYLCASSRERGLYNEQFFGPGTRLTVL.